This is a list of T cell receptor beta chains from one sample in a study of cytomegalovirus exposure and HLA in healthy donors. Some clones are missing from TCRdb's copy, which holds only in-frame ones; the method was immunoSEQ multiplex PCR. The sample has under 200,000 clones; the top ten hold almost 6.5%. The sequenced material came from PBMCs. The receptors derive from a man aged 25-40 years in good health and CMV-seronegative. The CDR3 runs from the conserved cysteine through the conserved F or W. A D gene is named only where the DNA matches it firmly.

D	J	V	DNA	CDR3
.	TRBJ2-2	TRBV18	TGTGCCAGCTCACTAACAAGAGGCACCGGGGAGCTGTTTTTT	CASSLTRGTGELFF
TRBD1	TRBJ1-2	TRBV19	TGTGCCAGTAGTATTGTTACAGGGGGGTACTATGGCTACACCTTC	CASSIVTGGYYGYTF
.	TRBJ2-3	TRBV7-3	TGTGCCAGCAGCCAAGAACCGGGGAAACGGGATACGCAGTATTTT	CASSQEPGKRDTQYF
TRBD2	TRBJ2-7	TRBV5-1	TGCGCCAGCAGCTTGGTCCCACAAACTAGCGGGAGATCCTACGAGCAGCACTTC	CASSLVPQTSGRSYEQHF
.	TRBJ2-1	TRBV7-3	TGTGCCAGCAGCTTCTCGGGACAACCCAACAATGAGCAGTTCTTC	CASSFSGQPNNEQFF
.	TRBJ1-4	TRBV7-8	TGTGCCAGCAGCTTACCGGGACATCTTAATGAAAAACTGTTTTTT	CASSLPGHLNEKLFF
.	TRBJ1-3	TRBV5-1	TGCGCCAGCAGCTTGGCCGGCAGGGCCGGTGGAAACACCATATATTTT	CASSLAGRAGGNTIYF
.	TRBJ1-4	TRBV27	TGTGCCAGCAGTTTTGGGCGGTCAGGGGCCGTCGAAAAACTGTTTTTT	CASSFGRSGAVEKLFF
.	TRBJ2-7	TRBV4-3	TGCGCCAGCAGCCAAAGAGGGCGCGAGCAGTACTTC	CASSQRGREQYF
.	TRBJ1-1	TRBV30	TGTGCCTGGAGTTCACTCAGGGGCTTAAACACTGAAGCTTTCTTT	CAWSSLRGLNTEAFF
.	TRBJ2-7	TRBV11-2	TGTGCCAGCAGCTTATCAGAAACAAATTACGAGCAGTACTTC	CASSLSETNYEQYF
.	TRBJ1-2	TRBV5-4	TGTGCCAGCAGACCTCAGGGGCGCGTACACTATGGCTACACCTTC	CASRPQGRVHYGYTF
TRBD2	TRBJ2-5	TRBV5-1	TGCGCCAGCAGCTTGGCCGGGACTAGCGGGTATCAAGAGACCCAGTACTTC	CASSLAGTSGYQETQYF
TRBD1	TRBJ1-2	TRBV11-3	TGTGCCAGCAGCTTAGAAACAGGGGGAAACTATGGCTACACCTTC	CASSLETGGNYGYTF
.	TRBJ1-1	TRBV30	TGTGCCTGGAGTGATCCCGGAGACACTGAAGCTTTCTTT	CAWSDPGDTEAFF
TRBD1	TRBJ2-7	TRBV27	TGTGCCAGCACTCCCAGGGGGCAGCTATTCTACGAGCAGTACTTC	CASTPRGQLFYEQYF
.	TRBJ2-3	TRBV9	TGTGCCAGCAGCGTAGACGGGAGCGGGACAGATACGCAGTATTTT	CASSVDGSGTDTQYF
.	TRBJ2-2	TRBV4-3	TGCGCCAGCAGCCAGGGGGCAAGGAACACCGGGGAGCTGTTTTTT	CASSQGARNTGELFF
TRBD1	TRBJ1-2	TRBV4-1	TGCGCCAGCAGCCAACCTTGGACAGGGATGGGGGGCTACACCTTC	CASSQPWTGMGGYTF
.	TRBJ2-1	TRBV29-1	TGCAGCGGGAATCGCGGCAGTAGCTCCTACAATGAGCAGTTCTTC	CSGNRGSSSYNEQFF
.	TRBJ2-7	TRBV28	TGTGCCAGCAGTTTTGTTAGGGGTGTCTACGAGCAGTACTTC	CASSFVRGVYEQYF
.	TRBJ1-2	TRBV7-6	TGTGCCATCCAACGGGAGGCTGGCTACACCTTC	CAIQREAGYTF
TRBD1	TRBJ1-4	TRBV18	TGTGCCAGCTCACCCATCTCGGGACAGGGGGTTGAAAAACTGTTTTTT	CASSPISGQGVEKLFF